These 6 T cell receptor beta chains originate from one sample sequenced in a study of beta chain features in type 1 diabetes. All of the isolated RNA was reverse transcribed, so expressed TCRB transcripts were sequenced. Only in-frame clones appear in the TCRdb table, and some are missing; sequencing was by immunoSEQ multiplex PCR. The sample holds about 470,000 clones, around 28% seen once. The sample taken for sequencing was naive CD4+ T cells from blood. These receptors were obtained from a man aged 18 to 30 in good health.

This clone was seen a few times. This chain connects TRBV7-2 to TRBJ2-3, with TRBD2 as a possible D gene (6 bases). CDR1 is SGHTA, CDR2 FQGNSA, per germline. V dropped 5 bases and J dropped 0 bases, with 15 bases sitting between them. CDR3 size: 16 residues. DNA for the CDR3: TGTGCCAGCAGCGCCCGGGCTAGCGCTAGCACAGATACGCAGTATTTT. Amino acid sequence: CASSARASASTDTQYF.

The gene calls are TRBV18 and TRBJ2-7; TRBD2 matches at 14 bases. V shed 5 bases and J 4 bases; nucleotides not matched to a gene: 4. Per the germline V gene, CDR1 is KGHSH and CDR2 is LQKENI. The CDR3 sequence is 15 residues long. As DNA, the CDR3 is TGTGCCAGCTCATTGACTAGCGGGAGGGTGTACGAGCAGTACTTC. This gives the protein CASSLTSGRVYEQYF.

The rearrangement links TRBV13 to TRBJ2-1, with TRBD2 matching 12 bases. The ends lost 3 bases at V and 10 bases at J; junction bases unmatched: 10. CDR1 is PRHDT, CDR2 FYEKMQ, per germline (reference sequence). The CDR3 sequence is 16 residues long. In nucleotides, the CDR3 is TGTGCCAGCAGCTTGTCTAGCGGGAGGGTTCTAGGGGAGCAGTTCTTC. Its protein product is CASSLSSGRVLGEQFF.

This clone came up once. The identical CDR3 is also encoded by other nucleotide sequences in the sample. The chain recombines TRBV30 with TRBJ1-5; no definite D call. Trimming left V 1 base short and J 2 bases short, with 6 bases between. Germline V lookup: CDR1 GTSNPN, CDR2 SVGIG (reference sequence). There are 13 residues in the CDR3. The CDR3 here is CAWSAAGNQPQHF. As DNA, the CDR3 is TGTGCCTGGAGTGCGGCAGGCAATCAGCCCCAGCATTTT.

This clone was seen a few times. The V call is TRBV30, the J call TRBJ2-5; 9 positions agree with TRBD1. The CDR3 is made up of 15 amino acids. The V gene's germline CDR1 is GTSNPN and CDR2 SVGIG (reference sequence). V gave up 3 bases and J gave up 2 bases; unmatched junction bases: 7. CDR3: CAWSRGQGKQETQYF. The CDR3 region has the DNA TGTGCCTGGAGCAGGGGACAGGGTAAACAAGAGACCCAGTACTTC.

This chain connects TRBV29-1 to TRBJ1-3, with a tentative D call TRBD1 (5 bases). Germline V lookup: CDR1 SQVTM, CDR2 ANQGSEA. CDR3 length equals 12 residues. Trimming took off 3 bases at V and 3 bases at J, with 6 bases between the two ends. Here the CDR3 reads CSVETVGNTIYF. In nucleotides, the CDR3 is TGCAGCGTTGAGACAGTTGGAAACACCATATATTTT.